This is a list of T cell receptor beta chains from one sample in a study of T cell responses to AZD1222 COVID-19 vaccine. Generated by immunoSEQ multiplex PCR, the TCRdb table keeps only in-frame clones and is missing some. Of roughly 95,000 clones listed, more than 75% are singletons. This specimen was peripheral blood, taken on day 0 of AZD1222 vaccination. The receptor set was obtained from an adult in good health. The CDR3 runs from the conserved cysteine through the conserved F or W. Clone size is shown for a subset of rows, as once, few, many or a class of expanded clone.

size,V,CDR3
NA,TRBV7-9,CASSLGGASNSGNTIYF
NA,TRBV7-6,CASSAGVPSSGNTIYF
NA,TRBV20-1,CSASREQYF
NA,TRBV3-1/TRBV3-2,CASSQGVLPEAFF
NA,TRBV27,CASSLEGGYGYTF
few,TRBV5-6,CASSTPGLAGGSTTDTQYF
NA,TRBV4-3,CASSQDRGTPYGYTF
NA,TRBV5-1,CASSEDGLNEKLFF
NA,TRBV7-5,CVRSLEIGTSGKRYEQYF
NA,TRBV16,CASSQLGRVGGLNEKLFF
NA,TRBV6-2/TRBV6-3,CASSSYLRTDLSNQPQHF
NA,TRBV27,CASSLRQETQYF
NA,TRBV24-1,CATSDSRTGNYGYTF
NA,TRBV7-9,CASSPDYFEQFF
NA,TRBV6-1,CASSEMGGAYNEQFF
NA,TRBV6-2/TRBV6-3,CASSYTAGANQPQHF
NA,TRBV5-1,CASSLSPETAEQYF
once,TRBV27,CASSLGGSRGPYGYTF
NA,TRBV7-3,CASSLIAGDGMQTQYF
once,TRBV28,CATHRGLTYEQYF
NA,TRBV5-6,CASSVGQLGNTIYF
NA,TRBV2,CASRVDEYTGELFF
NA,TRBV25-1,CASSLGTVEAFF
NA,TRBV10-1,CASSEWNMESSYNSPLHF
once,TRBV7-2,CASSTLRTSGRSLEFF
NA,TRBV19,CASSMTGDGYTF
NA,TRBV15,CATSRGGSNTGELFF